These T cell receptor beta chains were read from a single sample in a study of T cell responses to AZD1222 COVID-19 vaccine. Sequencing used immunoSEQ multiplex PCR; TCRdb keeps in-frame clones, though not all of them. The top ten hold around 7% of the sample, which has tens of thousands of clones, more than 60% seen once. The starting material was peripheral blood, obtained on day 0 of AZD1222 vaccination. The receptors originated from an adult in good health. The CDR3 runs from the conserved cysteine through the conserved F or W. Fields, in order: V gene, clone size, D gene, J gene, CDR3 DNA, CDR3 protein. D genes are given only for firm matches. For some rows the clone size is stated as once, few or many, or as a class when expanded; others skip it.

v_gene: TRBV15; abundance: NA; d_gene: NA; j_gene: TRBJ2-5; CDR3nt: TGTGCCACCAGCAGACAGGGGCTGGAGACCCAGTACTTC; CDR3aa: CATSRQGLETQYF
v_gene: TRBV30; abundance: few; d_gene: NA; j_gene: TRBJ2-7; CDR3nt: TGTGCCTGGAGTTACCAAGGAACGTACGAGCAGTACTTC; CDR3aa: CAWSYQGTYEQYF
v_gene: TRBV12-3/TRBV12-4; abundance: NA; d_gene: NA; j_gene: TRBJ2-2; CDR3nt: TGTGCCAGCCGCCTCTCCCCCGGGGAGCTGTTTTTT; CDR3aa: CASRLSPGELFF
v_gene: TRBV4-2; abundance: few; d_gene: TRBD1; j_gene: TRBJ1-2; CDR3nt: TGTGCCAGCAGCGGTTTTGGGACAGGGGGTTACTATGGCTACACCTTC; CDR3aa: CASSGFGTGGYYGYTF
v_gene: TRBV18; abundance: few; d_gene: NA; j_gene: TRBJ1-6; CDR3nt: TGTGCCAGCTCACCGGACAGAGGGTCACCCCTCCACTTT; CDR3aa: CASSPDRGSPLHF
v_gene: TRBV7-9; abundance: NA; d_gene: TRBD2; j_gene: TRBJ2-1; CDR3nt: TGTGCCAGCAGCCCAGGACTAGCGGGTGAGCAGTTCTTC; CDR3aa: CASSPGLAGEQFF
v_gene: TRBV28; abundance: NA; d_gene: NA; j_gene: TRBJ1-1; CDR3nt: TGTGCCAGCAGTTTGGAGCAAACCAACACTGAAGCTTTCTTT; CDR3aa: CASSLEQTNTEAFF
v_gene: TRBV5-1; abundance: NA; d_gene: NA; j_gene: TRBJ2-5; CDR3nt: TGCGCCAGCAGCCAGGGGAACGGGGAGACCCAGTACTTC; CDR3aa: CASSQGNGETQYF
v_gene: TRBV4-1; abundance: NA; d_gene: NA; j_gene: TRBJ2-1; CDR3nt: TGCGCCAGCAGCCAGACACAGGACAATGAGCAGTTCTTC; CDR3aa: CASSQTQDNEQFF
v_gene: TRBV30; abundance: NA; d_gene: NA; j_gene: TRBJ1-1; CDR3nt: TGTGCCTGGATGCTAGGGGGGCGTGGGACTGAAGCTTTCTTT; CDR3aa: CAWMLGGRGTEAFF
v_gene: TRBV18; abundance: once; d_gene: NA; j_gene: TRBJ1-6; CDR3nt: TGTGCCAGCTCAGGGTTGGGGGAGAATTCACCCCTCCACTTT; CDR3aa: CASSGLGENSPLHF
v_gene: TRBV5-6; abundance: NA; d_gene: NA; j_gene: TRBJ2-7; CDR3nt: TGTGCCAGCAGCTTCATATCAGGGGCCGACGAGCAGTACTTC; CDR3aa: CASSFISGADEQYF
v_gene: TRBV7-9; abundance: few; d_gene: NA; j_gene: TRBJ2-7; CDR3nt: TGTGCCAGCAGCTCCCACTACGAGCAGTACTTC; CDR3aa: CASSSHYEQYF
v_gene: TRBV19; abundance: once; d_gene: TRBD1; j_gene: TRBJ1-5; CDR3nt: TGTGCCAGTAGCAACTCCGGGACAGGGGGATATAGCAATCAGCCCCAGCATTTT; CDR3aa: CASSNSGTGGYSNQPQHF
v_gene: TRBV6-1; abundance: NA; d_gene: NA; j_gene: TRBJ1-5; CDR3nt: TGTGCCAGCAGTGAAGGGGCGGTACACAATCAGCCCCAGCATTTT; CDR3aa: CASSEGAVHNQPQHF
v_gene: TRBV15; abundance: NA; d_gene: NA; j_gene: TRBJ1-2; CDR3nt: TGTGCCACCAGCAGACCGACAGTATTGGGTGGCTACACCTTC; CDR3aa: CATSRPTVLGGYTF
v_gene: TRBV7-9; abundance: NA; d_gene: TRBD1; j_gene: TRBJ1-6; CDR3nt: TGTGCCAGCAGCCCCGACAGGGATAATAATAATTCACCCCTCCACTTT; CDR3aa: CASSPDRDNNNSPLHF
v_gene: TRBV2; abundance: NA; d_gene: NA; j_gene: TRBJ1-1; CDR3nt: TGTGCCAGCAGTGATCAGGGGAACACTGAAGCTTTCTTT; CDR3aa: CASSDQGNTEAFF
v_gene: TRBV28; abundance: NA; d_gene: NA; j_gene: TRBJ1-6; CDR3nt: TGTGCCAGCAGTTTCTCAGGGACCAATTCACCCCTCCACTTT; CDR3aa: CASSFSGTNSPLHF
v_gene: TRBV15; abundance: NA; d_gene: TRBD2; j_gene: TRBJ2-1; CDR3nt: TGTGCCACCAGCAGCATAGCGGGAAGGGGTAATGAGCAGTTCTTC; CDR3aa: CATSSIAGRGNEQFF
v_gene: TRBV13; abundance: NA; d_gene: NA; j_gene: TRBJ2-7; CDR3nt: TGTGCCAGCAGCTTAGTTCAGACCCACGGGCAGTACTTC; CDR3aa: CASSLVQTHGQYF
v_gene: TRBV30; abundance: NA; d_gene: NA; j_gene: TRBJ1-1; CDR3nt: TGTGCCTGGAGTCCTGGGAGTGGGACTGAAGCTTTCTTT; CDR3aa: CAWSPGSGTEAFF
v_gene: TRBV6-5; abundance: few; d_gene: NA; j_gene: TRBJ1-1; CDR3nt: TGTGCCAGCAGTTACCTGGGGAGAGCGAACACTGAAGCTTTCTTT; CDR3aa: CASSYLGRANTEAFF
v_gene: TRBV6-1; abundance: NA; d_gene: TRBD2; j_gene: TRBJ2-1; CDR3nt: TGTGCCAGCAGTGAACCTAGACTAGCAGAGGCTAATGAGCAGTTCTTC; CDR3aa: CASSEPRLAEANEQFF
v_gene: TRBV10-3; abundance: few; d_gene: NA; j_gene: TRBJ1-1; CDR3nt: TGTGCCATCAGTGCGAGGGCAGGAGGTAAGAACACTGAAGCTTTCTTT; CDR3aa: CAISARAGGKNTEAFF
v_gene: TRBV6-5; abundance: NA; d_gene: NA; j_gene: TRBJ2-5; CDR3nt: TGTGCCAGCAGTTACTTTCTGGGGCCCCAGTACTTC; CDR3aa: CASSYFLGPQYF
v_gene: TRBV27; abundance: NA; d_gene: NA; j_gene: TRBJ1-4; CDR3nt: TGTGCCAGCAGTTCACTAGGTGGTGAAAAACTGTTTTTT; CDR3aa: CASSSLGGEKLFF
v_gene: TRBV7-2; abundance: NA; d_gene: NA; j_gene: TRBJ2-5; CDR3nt: TGTGCCAGCAGCTTTCTTATTAGCGACCAAGAGACCCAGTACTTC; CDR3aa: CASSFLISDQETQYF
v_gene: TRBV5-4; abundance: once; d_gene: TRBD2; j_gene: TRBJ2-7; CDR3nt: TGTGCCAGCAGCTCCCAACGGGACTACTCCTACGAGCAGTACTTC; CDR3aa: CASSSQRDYSYEQYF
v_gene: TRBV5-1; abundance: NA; d_gene: TRBD1; j_gene: TRBJ2-5; CDR3nt: TGCGCCAGCAGCTCGACAGGGTCTGAGACCCAGTACTTC; CDR3aa: CASSSTGSETQYF
v_gene: TRBV3-1/TRBV3-2; abundance: NA; d_gene: NA; j_gene: TRBJ1-1; CDR3nt: TGTGCCAGCAGCCAAGAGAACACTGAAGCTTTCTTT; CDR3aa: CASSQENTEAFF
v_gene: TRBV28; abundance: NA; d_gene: NA; j_gene: TRBJ1-2; CDR3nt: TGTGCCAGCAGGGATGTGGGAAACTATGGCTACACCTTC; CDR3aa: CASRDVGNYGYTF
v_gene: TRBV2; abundance: NA; d_gene: NA; j_gene: TRBJ1-5; CDR3nt: TGTGCCAGCAGTGTGGGTTCCCTTTCCTATCAGCCCCAGCATTTT; CDR3aa: CASSVGSLSYQPQHF
v_gene: TRBV9; abundance: few; d_gene: NA; j_gene: TRBJ1-4; CDR3nt: TGTGCCAGCAGCGTGACAGCAACTAATGAAAAACTGTTTTTT; CDR3aa: CASSVTATNEKLFF
v_gene: TRBV6-5; abundance: few; d_gene: NA; j_gene: TRBJ1-3; CDR3nt: TGTGCCAGCCTAGACAGAGAATCTGGAAACACCATATATTTT; CDR3aa: CASLDRESGNTIYF
v_gene: TRBV18; abundance: once; d_gene: NA; j_gene: TRBJ1-1; CDR3nt: TGTGCCAGCTCACAACCAAACACTGAAGCTTTCTTT; CDR3aa: CASSQPNTEAFF
v_gene: TRBV5-5; abundance: NA; d_gene: TRBD1; j_gene: TRBJ1-4; CDR3nt: TGTGCCAGCAGCCTGGGACAGGGAAAAGAAAAACTGTTTTTT; CDR3aa: CASSLGQGKEKLFF
v_gene: TRBV28; abundance: NA; d_gene: TRBD1; j_gene: TRBJ2-1; CDR3nt: TGTGCCAGCAGTTCCGTGGCCACAGGGGGCTATGAGCAGTTCTTC; CDR3aa: CASSSVATGGYEQFF
v_gene: TRBV28; abundance: NA; d_gene: NA; j_gene: TRBJ1-6; CDR3nt: TGTGCCAGCAGCCAGGACGGGGGAGGATTTAATAATTCACCCCTCCACTTT; CDR3aa: CASSQDGGGFNNSPLHF
v_gene: TRBV6-5; abundance: NA; d_gene: NA; j_gene: TRBJ1-2; CDR3nt: TGTGCCAGCAGTTATTTCGGGAGCTATGGCTACACCTTC; CDR3aa: CASSYFGSYGYTF
v_gene: TRBV25-1; abundance: NA; d_gene: NA; j_gene: TRBJ1-2; CDR3nt: TGTGCCAGCAGTGGGGGAGGGGTTGGCTACACCTTC; CDR3aa: CASSGGGVGYTF
v_gene: TRBV2; abundance: once; d_gene: NA; j_gene: TRBJ1-2; CDR3nt: TGTGCCAGCAGTGGTCAAGAGAGTGGCTACACCTTC; CDR3aa: CASSGQESGYTF
v_gene: TRBV2; abundance: once; d_gene: TRBD1; j_gene: TRBJ1-5; CDR3nt: TGTGCCAGCAGTCCAACAGGGGTTCAGCCCCAGCATTTT; CDR3aa: CASSPTGVQPQHF
v_gene: TRBV6-5; abundance: NA; d_gene: NA; j_gene: TRBJ1-2; CDR3nt: TGTGCCAGCAGCCCCGCCCCGGATTATGGCTACACCTTC; CDR3aa: CASSPAPDYGYTF
v_gene: TRBV7-8; abundance: few; d_gene: TRBD1; j_gene: TRBJ2-7; CDR3nt: TGTGCCAGCAGCTTAGCGGGACAGGGCACCTTCTACGAGCAGTACTTC; CDR3aa: CASSLAGQGTFYEQYF
v_gene: TRBV7-2; abundance: NA; d_gene: NA; j_gene: TRBJ1-2; CDR3nt: TGTGCCAGCAGCTTAGCGAAGGGGGTGGCCTATGGCTACACCTTC; CDR3aa: CASSLAKGVAYGYTF
v_gene: TRBV7-2; abundance: few; d_gene: TRBD1; j_gene: TRBJ1-2; CDR3nt: TGTGCCAGCAGCAGGACAGGCGGCTATGGCTACACCTTC; CDR3aa: CASSRTGGYGYTF
v_gene: TRBV10-1; abundance: NA; d_gene: NA; j_gene: TRBJ2-1; CDR3nt: TGCGCCAGCAGTCCCGGACTGGGGCTTTACAATGAGCAGTTCTTC; CDR3aa: CASSPGLGLYNEQFF